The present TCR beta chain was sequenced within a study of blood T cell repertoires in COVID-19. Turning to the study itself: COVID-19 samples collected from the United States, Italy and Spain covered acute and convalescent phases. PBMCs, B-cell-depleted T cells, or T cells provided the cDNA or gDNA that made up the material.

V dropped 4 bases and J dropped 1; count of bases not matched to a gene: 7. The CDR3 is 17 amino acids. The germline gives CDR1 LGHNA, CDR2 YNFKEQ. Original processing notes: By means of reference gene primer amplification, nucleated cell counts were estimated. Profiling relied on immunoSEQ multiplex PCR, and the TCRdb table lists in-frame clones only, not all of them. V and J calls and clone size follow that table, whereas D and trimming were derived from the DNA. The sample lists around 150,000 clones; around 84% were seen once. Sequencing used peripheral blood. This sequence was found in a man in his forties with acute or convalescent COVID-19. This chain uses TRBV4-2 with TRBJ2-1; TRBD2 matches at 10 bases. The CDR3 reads CASSRSSGGLSYNEQFF. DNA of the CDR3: TGTGCCAGCAGCCGATCTAGCGGGGGCTTATCCTACAATGAGCAGTTCTTC.